Described below is a single TCR beta chain sequence and its context. The data originate from a study of blood T cell dynamics during melanoma immunotherapy. Study at large: First-line therapy was either pembrolizumab or nivolumab with ipilimumab for metastatic melanoma.

As to time point: pre-treatment baseline. Germline V gene sequence: CDR1 SGHDN, CDR2 FVKESK. Trimming took off 0 bases at V and 8 bases at J, with 10 bases between the two ends. CDR3 length: 13 residues. Sequencing was performed with immunoSEQ multiplex PCR; in TCRdb, only in-frame clones are kept and a portion is missing. The profile shows around 13,000 clones, 65% to 85% of them singletons. V usage is TRBV14 and J usage is TRBJ1-1, with D maybe TRBD1 (6 bases). Sequences were derived from blood, sampled from a patient treated with checkpoint blockade. This sequence was found in a human donor with melanoma. This chain's CDR3 is CASSQDWGREAFF. DNA of the CDR3: TGTGCCAGCAGCCAAGATTGGGGGCGGGAAGCTTTCTTT.